The entry below gives a single T cell receptor beta chain sequence along with its context. As yet, its antigen is unknown. This entry is derived from a study of T cells in localized non-small cell lung cancer. Generated by immunoSEQ multiplex PCR, the TCRdb table keeps only in-frame clones and is missing some. Here the sample spans 25,000 to 35,000 clones, around 80% being singletons. This CDR3 region has 15 residues. CDR1 and CDR2 (germline): MNHEY, SMNVEV (reference sequence). V gave up 5 bases and J gave up 2 bases; unmatched junction bases: 9. General observations from the study: Among the top 100 tumor clones, a median roughly 57 appeared in adjacent lung. Tumor showed lower T cell clonality than uninvolved adjacent lung, where it was highest. Heterogeneity stays possible, as sequencing covered only one tumor region. Density of T cells in blood, when higher, went with longer overall survival.

The clonotype comes from a male donor at least 60 years old with stage III squamous cell lung carcinoma. Sequenced material: peripheral blood, taken before any cancer treatment. The chain carries TRBV27 and TRBJ2-7; 7 positions match TRBD1. The CDR3 spells CASSRTGTATYEQYF. For the CDR3, the DNA is TGTGCCAGCAGTCGTACCGGGACAGCAACCTACGAGCAGTACTTC.